This T cell receptor beta chain was obtained from a study of shared clonotypes between healthy human individuals. V shed 7 bases, J shed 6 bases, and the junction held 12 bases outside the gene matches. The CDR3 is 15 residues long. Per the germline V gene, CDR1 is MNHEY and CDR2 is SVGAGI. Original processing notes: Junction-only sequences produced by ImmunoSEQ had no quality scores, so filtering differed. Here immunoSEQ multiplex PCR was the method, and the copy in TCRdb shows in-frame clones only, minus some. That table supplies the V and J calls and clone size; D and trimming were determined from the DNA. The data show about 1.5 million clones, 95% to 99% seen once. As to this clone: What it binds is not known.

Study-level points and caveats: Non-shared clonotypes displayed generation probabilities falling below those of clonotypes present in all four donors. The diversity represented, both genetic and in exposure history, was limited by few donors. Between several donors, naive CD4 clonotypes were shared at a level of approximately 5%.

The sequenced sample consisted of naive CD4+ T cells sorted from blood. Subset of the sample: CD45RA+ positively selected. This clonotype was obtained from a young man in good health. V is TRBV6-5 and J is TRBJ2-3; 8 bases are a match to TRBD2. DNA of the CDR3: TGTGCCAGCAAAACGGGAGGGGTGCACATGGATACGCAGTATTTT. Residues: CASKTGGVHMDTQYF.